This T cell receptor (beta chain) was obtained from a study of early T cells in non-severe SARS-CoV-2 infection. The study's findings and limits: In VDJdb matching, anti-spike CD8 responses were favored while private and CD4 specificities went missing.

MiXCR was run by TCRdb on the 5' RACE reads, yielding one entry per CDR3 protein. The table has some 49,000 distinct CDR3 sequences, roughly 4.5% seen once; the top ten hold 5% to 7.5%. Details on this clonotype: As yet, its antigen is unknown. A much larger clone sits a single nucleotide away, making a read error possible.

There are 12 residues in the CDR3. V gave up 4 bases and J gave up 4 bases, with 2 bases separating them. Germline V gene lookup returns CDR1 SGHTA and CDR2 FQGNSA. The sequence was obtained from an adult who was a healthcare worker with PCR-confirmed SARS-CoV-2 infection or an uninfected control (not recorded which). Sequencing was performed on whole blood. J is TRBJ1-6 and V is TRBV7-2; no clear D gene. The CDR3 nucleotides are TGTACCAGCAGCTCATATAATTCACCCCTCCACTTT. Encoded protein: CTSSSYNSPLHF.